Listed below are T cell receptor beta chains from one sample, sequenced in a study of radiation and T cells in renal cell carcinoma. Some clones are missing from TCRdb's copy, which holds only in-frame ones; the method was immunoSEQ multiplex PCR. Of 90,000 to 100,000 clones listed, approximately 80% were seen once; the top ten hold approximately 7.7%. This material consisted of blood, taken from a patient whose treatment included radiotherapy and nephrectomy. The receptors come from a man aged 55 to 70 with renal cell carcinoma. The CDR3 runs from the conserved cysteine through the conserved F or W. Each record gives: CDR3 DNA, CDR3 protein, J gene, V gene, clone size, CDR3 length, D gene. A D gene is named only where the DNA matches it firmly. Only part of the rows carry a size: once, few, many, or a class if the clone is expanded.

CDR3 DNA: TGTGCCAGCAGTTCCTTCGGACTAGCGGGAGGGCCAACCTACGAGCAGTACTTC
CDR3 protein: CASSSFGLAGGPTYEQYF
J gene: TRBJ2-7
V gene: TRBV28
clone size: .
CDR3 length: 18
D gene: TRBD2

CDR3 DNA: TGTGCCAGCAGTTTATTAGGCAGGGGGCGTGAGCAGTACTTC
CDR3 protein: CASSLLGRGREQYF
J gene: TRBJ2-7
V gene: TRBV28
clone size: .
CDR3 length: 14
D gene: TRBD1

CDR3 DNA: TGCGCCAGCAGCCCCCGTGAGGGGACCGGGGAGCTGTTTTTT
CDR3 protein: CASSPREGTGELFF
J gene: TRBJ2-2
V gene: TRBV4-1
clone size: few
CDR3 length: 14
D gene: .

CDR3 DNA: TGTGCCAGCAGTACGTCAGGGGGCTACCAGCCCCAGCATTTT
CDR3 protein: CASSTSGGYQPQHF
J gene: TRBJ1-5
V gene: TRBV2
clone size: .
CDR3 length: 14
D gene: TRBD1

CDR3 DNA: TGTGCCAGCAGCCCCCAGGGGGGTATCTACAATGAGCAGTTCTTC
CDR3 protein: CASSPQGGIYNEQFF
J gene: TRBJ2-1
V gene: TRBV7-2
clone size: .
CDR3 length: 15
D gene: .

CDR3 DNA: TGTGCCAGCAGGCCTCCCAAAAACTCTGGGGCCAACGTCCTGACTTTC
CDR3 protein: CASRPPKNSGANVLTF
J gene: TRBJ2-6
V gene: TRBV28
clone size: once
CDR3 length: 16
D gene: .

CDR3 DNA: TGTGCCAGCAGCACTCGGACTAGCGTGCAAGATACGCAGTATTTT
CDR3 protein: CASSTRTSVQDTQYF
J gene: TRBJ2-3
V gene: TRBV9
clone size: once
CDR3 length: 15
D gene: TRBD2

CDR3 DNA: TGTGCCAGTAGTGTTACAGGAGACTATCAGCCCCAGCATTTT
CDR3 protein: CASSVTGDYQPQHF
J gene: TRBJ1-5
V gene: TRBV19
clone size: .
CDR3 length: 14
D gene: .

CDR3 DNA: TGTGCCAGTAGTGCCCGGGGACTAGCGGGCCACAGCTCCTACAATGAGCAGTTCTTC
CDR3 protein: CASSARGLAGHSSYNEQFF
J gene: TRBJ2-1
V gene: TRBV19
clone size: .
CDR3 length: 19
D gene: TRBD2

CDR3 DNA: TGTGCCAGTAGAAGCGGGAGGGGTAGTGACACGCAGTATTTT
CDR3 protein: CASRSGRGSDTQYF
J gene: TRBJ2-3
V gene: TRBV6-5
clone size: .
CDR3 length: 14
D gene: TRBD2

CDR3 DNA: TGTGCCAGCAGCCGGACTAGCGGGCAAGAGACCCAGTACTTC
CDR3 protein: CASSRTSGQETQYF
J gene: TRBJ2-5
V gene: TRBV9
clone size: .
CDR3 length: 14
D gene: TRBD2

CDR3 DNA: TGTGCCAGCAGCTTGGTTGGGTCCCAAGAGACCCAGTACTTC
CDR3 protein: CASSLVGSQETQYF
J gene: TRBJ2-5
V gene: TRBV5-4
clone size: .
CDR3 length: 14
D gene: .

CDR3 DNA: TGTGCCAGCAGCTTAGAGGCTAGCGGAATGGTATGGTACTTC
CDR3 protein: CASSLEASGMVWYF
J gene: TRBJ2-7
V gene: TRBV7-2
clone size: .
CDR3 length: 14
D gene: TRBD2

CDR3 DNA: TGTGCCAGCAGCCCGAGGCTAGCGGGCGGGGATGAGCAGTTCTTC
CDR3 protein: CASSPRLAGGDEQFF
J gene: TRBJ2-1
V gene: TRBV14
clone size: .
CDR3 length: 15
D gene: TRBD2

CDR3 DNA: TGTGCTAGTGGGCCAGACGGACGGGGCGCCCCAGGGGAGACCCAGTACTTC
CDR3 protein: CASGPDGRGAPGETQYF
J gene: TRBJ2-5
V gene: TRBV12-5
clone size: .
CDR3 length: 17
D gene: .

CDR3 DNA: TGTGCCAGCAGTTTGGGGACAGGGAGTGAAAAACTGTTTTTT
CDR3 protein: CASSLGTGSEKLFF
J gene: TRBJ1-4
V gene: TRBV27
clone size: .
CDR3 length: 14
D gene: TRBD1

CDR3 DNA: TGTGCCAGCAGCTTGTACGCCTACGAGCAGTACTTC
CDR3 protein: CASSLYAYEQYF
J gene: TRBJ2-7
V gene: TRBV5-6
clone size: .
CDR3 length: 12
D gene: .

CDR3 DNA: TGTGCCAGCAGCTTACTTCTCAGCGGGAGAGAGACCCAGTACTTC
CDR3 protein: CASSLLLSGRETQYF
J gene: TRBJ2-5
V gene: TRBV14
clone size: .
CDR3 length: 15
D gene: TRBD2

CDR3 DNA: TGTGCCAGCAGCATGGGACAGGTTACCTACAATGAGCAGTTCTTC
CDR3 protein: CASSMGQVTYNEQFF
J gene: TRBJ2-1
V gene: TRBV28
clone size: .
CDR3 length: 15
D gene: TRBD1

CDR3 DNA: TGCGCCAGCACCCGAGGCGGGGACCCGTACAATGAGCAGTTCTTC
CDR3 protein: CASTRGGDPYNEQFF
J gene: TRBJ2-1
V gene: TRBV5-1
clone size: .
CDR3 length: 15
D gene: .

CDR3 DNA: TGTGCCAGCAGTTTCCTCGACAGGGAGATCGGGGAGCTGTTTTTT
CDR3 protein: CASSFLDREIGELFF
J gene: TRBJ2-2
V gene: TRBV28
clone size: .
CDR3 length: 15
D gene: TRBD1

CDR3 DNA: TGTGCCAGCAGCTTAGGCCGGTGGGGACAAAACTATGGCTACACCTTC
CDR3 protein: CASSLGRWGQNYGYTF
J gene: TRBJ1-2
V gene: TRBV13
clone size: .
CDR3 length: 16
D gene: .

CDR3 DNA: TGTGCCAGCAGTTTATTCCGGTCCTACGAGCAGTACTTC
CDR3 protein: CASSLFRSYEQYF
J gene: TRBJ2-7
V gene: TRBV27
clone size: .
CDR3 length: 13
D gene: .

CDR3 DNA: TGTGCCAGCGGCGGCAGGGGGGGCACCGGGGAGCTGTTTTTT
CDR3 protein: CASGGRGGTGELFF
J gene: TRBJ2-2
V gene: TRBV6-5
clone size: .
CDR3 length: 14
D gene: .

CDR3 DNA: TGTGCCAGTAGTATGTTACAGGGGCAAGGGACCCAGTACTTC
CDR3 protein: CASSMLQGQGTQYF
J gene: TRBJ2-5
V gene: TRBV19
clone size: .
CDR3 length: 14
D gene: TRBD1

CDR3 DNA: TGTGCCAGCAGTGATTTGGCCCTACTCTACAATGAGCAGTTCTTC
CDR3 protein: CASSDLALLYNEQFF
J gene: TRBJ2-1
V gene: TRBV2
clone size: once
CDR3 length: 15
D gene: .

CDR3 DNA: TGTGCCAGCAGCCAAGCCTTCGAGCAGTACTTC
CDR3 protein: CASSQAFEQYF
J gene: TRBJ2-7
V gene: TRBV14
clone size: .
CDR3 length: 11
D gene: .

CDR3 DNA: TGTGCCAGCAGCGATTCCAAAGGTGAGCAGTTCTTC
CDR3 protein: CASSDSKGEQFF
J gene: TRBJ2-1
V gene: TRBV28
clone size: .
CDR3 length: 12
D gene: .